These 28 T cell receptor beta chains were sequenced from one sample in a study of blood T cell repertoires in COVID-19. Some clones are missing from TCRdb's copy, which holds only in-frame ones; the method was immunoSEQ multiplex PCR. The table lists about 250,000 clones, around 84% of them singletons, with 15% in the top ten. Sequenced: PBMCs or T cells enriched from blood (not recorded which). All receptors derive from a man aged 18 to 35 who had recovered from COVID-19.

The CDR3 here is CASSLDVGGGSGELFF. CDR3 in DNA: TGCGCCAGCAGCCTGGACGTGGGAGGTGGTTCCGGGGAGCTGTTTTTT. The rearrangement joins TRBV5-1 to TRBJ2-2; D might be TRBD2 (6 bases). The CDR3 covers 16 residues. Per the germline V gene, CDR1 is SGHRS and CDR2 is YFSETQ. V was pared by 4 bases and J by 6 bases, with 19 bases between. Filled out from reference TRBV5-1 and TRBJ2-2, the complete variable domain reads KAGVTQTPRYLIKTRGQQVTLSCSPISGHRSVSWYQQTPGQGLQFLFEYFSETQRNKGNFPGRFSGRQFSNSRSEMNVSTLELGDSALYLCASSLDVGGGSGELFFGEGSRLTVL.

The gene calls are TRBV11-2 and TRBJ2-5; TRBD1 aligns across 7 bases. Germline V gene sequence: CDR1 SGHAT, CDR2 FQNNGV. This CDR3 comprises 15 residues. Trimming removed 1 base from V and 9 bases from J; junction bases left unmatched: 11. The CDR3 DNA reads as TGTGCCAGCAGCTTAGCGGCAGGACAGGCCTGGGCCCAGTACTTC. Its protein product is CASSLAAGQAWAQYF.

The rearrangement uses TRBV28 and TRBJ2-2; D possibly corresponds to TRBD1 (6 bases). Trimming left V 6 bases short and J 0 bases short, with 17 bases between. The V gene's germline CDR1 is MDHEN and CDR2 SYDVKM. The CDR3 runs to 17 residues. CDR3 protein: CASSPLYRGTNTGELFF. The CDR3, as DNA: TGTGCCAGCAGCCCGTTATATAGGGGGACGAACACCGGGGAGCTGTTTTTT.

J is TRBJ2-7 and V is TRBV4-1; a weak D match, TRBD1 (6 bases). Germline CDR1 MGHRA, CDR2 YSYEKL. The CDR3 has 15 residues. Between the trimmed V and J ends, which lost 1 base and 1 base, there was a span of 11 bases. CDR3 nucleotides: TGCGCCAGCAGCCAAGTTCCCACAGGGTCCTACGAGCAGTACTTC. Its protein is CASSQVPTGSYEQYF.

This chain links TRBV19 with TRBJ2-7, with unresolved D. The CDR3 loop spans 16 amino acids. The V end lost 0 bases, the J end lost 2 bases, and 14 bases lay between the germline ends. Germline CDR1 reads LNHDA; CDR2 reads SQIVND (reference sequence). In DNA, the CDR3 is TGTGCCAGTAGTATAGATCTGGCTGGCCCCACCTACGAGCAGTACTTC. Amino acids: CASSIDLAGPTYEQYF. Full variable domain (outside the CDR3, taken from reference TRBV19 and TRBJ2-7): DGGITQSPKYLFRKEGQNVTLSCEQNLNHDAMYWYRQDPGQGLRLIYYSQIVNDFQKGDIAEGYSVSREKKESFPLTVTSAQKNPTAFYLCASSIDLAGPTYEQYFGPGTRLTVT.

The chain uses TRBV27 and TRBJ2-7; tentative D call: TRBD1 (6 bases). V lost 3 bases and J lost 6, with 15 bases in between. From germline, CDR1 is MNHEY and CDR2 SMNVEV (reference sequence). This CDR3 comprises 14 residues. The CDR3 bases are TGTGCCAGCAGTTTTTTCCAGGGGCTCGGCGAGCAGTACTTC. Its translation: CASSFFQGLGEQYF.

The chain couples TRBV19 to TRBJ1-1, with D perhaps matching TRBD1 (6 bases). The germline V gene encodes CDR1 LNHDA and CDR2 SQIVND (reference sequence). Trimming cost V 9 bases and J 1 base, with 9 bases left between them. There are 12 residues in the CDR3. CDR3 sequence reads: CASTTGNTEAFF. The DNA of the CDR3 is TGTGCCAGCACGACAGGGAACACTGAAGCTTTCTTT.

This sequence joins TRBV4-1 and TRBJ1-5, with D unclear. V lost 4 bases, J lost 5 bases, and 9 bases lay in between. CDR1 and CDR2 (germline): MGHRA, YSYEKL. CDR3 length: 13 amino acids. CDR3: CASSRYNDQPQHF. In DNA, the CDR3 is TGCGCCAGCAGCCGCTATAATGATCAGCCCCAGCATTTT.

The chain has TRBV7-2 and TRBJ1-2, with TRBD1 matching 7 bases. The CDR3 has 14 residues. Per the germline V gene, CDR1 is SGHTA and CDR2 is FQGNSA. The junction had 9 bases not matched to a gene; V was cut back by 5 bases and J by 6 bases. The CDR3 sequence is CASSEGTVKNGYTF. The DNA of the CDR3 is TGTGCCAGCAGCGAGGGGACAGTGAAAAATGGCTACACCTTC.

Regarding this clone: A much larger clone lies a single base off, so this may be a read error. This chain uses TRBV3-1 (or the pseudogene TRBV3-2) with TRBJ2-2, with 9 nucleotides matching TRBD2. Trimming at V came to 4 bases and at J to 3 bases, leaving 0 bases not matched to a gene. Looked up from germline, CDR1 is LGHDT and CDR2 is YNNKEL (reference sequence). There are 14 residues in the CDR3. As DNA, the CDR3 is TGTGCCAGCAGCCTAGCGGGAGACACCGGGGAGCTGTTTTTT. It encodes CASSLAGDTGELFF.

The chain carries TRBV3-1 (or the pseudogene TRBV3-2) and TRBJ1-1; 8 bases map to TRBD1. The germline V gene encodes CDR1 LGHDT and CDR2 YNNKEL (reference sequence). The V segment lost 4 bases and the J segment 4 bases; nucleotides outside the gene matches: 8. This CDR3 is built from 15 residues. DNA for the CDR3: TGTGCCAGCAGCCTAAGGACAGGGCTGGGCACTGAAGCTTTCTTT. It yields the protein CASSLRTGLGTEAFF.

The rearrangement joins TRBV2 to TRBJ2-7; 7 bases agree with TRBD2. There are 14 residues in the CDR3. The germline gives CDR1 SNHLY, CDR2 FYNNEI. J was trimmed by 2 bases and V by 9 bases; bases with no gene match: 10. The CDR3 region has the DNA TGTGCCAGTACGTGGGGGGGAGACCCCTACGAGCAGTACTTC. Its protein is CASTWGGDPYEQYF.

This chain joins TRBV10-1 and TRBJ1-6; D gene uncertain. Germline V gene lookup returns CDR1 WNHNN and CDR2 SYGVQD (reference sequence). This CDR3 comprises 14 residues. Trimming removed 2 bases from V and 6 bases from J, with 8 bases in between. CDR3 DNA sequence: TGCGCCAGCAGTGAGATGAGGGCTAATTCACCCCTCCACTTT. As protein: CASSEMRANSPLHF.

This clone was detected a few times. The chain employs TRBV7-9 and TRBJ2-7, with TRBD1 matching 10 bases. Germline CDR1 reads SEHNR; CDR2 reads FQNEAQ (reference sequence). The CDR3 covers 17 residues. V dropped 5 bases and J dropped 1; count of bases not matched to a gene: 11. This chain's CDR3 is CASSPDRGPRRSYEQYF. CDR3 nucleotides: TGTGCCAGCAGCCCCGACAGGGGGCCCAGACGTTCCTACGAGCAGTACTTC.

The gene calls are TRBV12-3 or TRBV12-4 and TRBJ1-1; D gene uncertain. V lost 6 bases to trimming and J lost 1 base, with 6 bases between them. The CDR3 runs to 12 residues. The chain's CDR3 is CASRRGNTEAFF. Here the CDR3 DNA reads TGTGCCAGCAGGCGTGGGAACACTGAAGCTTTCTTT.

CDR3 in amino acids: CATSDRIAGSYNEQFF. The CDR3 DNA is TGTGCCACCAGTGACCGTATAGCGGGCTCCTACAATGAGCAGTTCTTC. This sequence joins TRBV24-1 and TRBJ2-1; TRBD2 matches at 7 bases. From germline, CDR1 is KGHDR and CDR2 SFDVKD. The CDR3 is 16 residues long. V dropped 4 bases and J dropped 0; count of bases not matched to a gene: 5.

V usage is TRBV13 and J usage is TRBJ2-1, with 13 bases that match TRBD2. Germline assignment: CDR1 PRHDT and CDR2 FYEKMQ (reference sequence). J lost 5 bases, V lost 4 bases, and 11 bases had no gene match. CDR3 length: 18 residues. DNA of the CDR3: TGTGCCAGCAGCTCCCTCTTGACTAGCGGGAGGATCCACAATGAGCAGTTCTTC. Protein product: CASSSLLTSGRIHNEQFF.

This chain's CDR3 is CASRPTGTTNEKLFF. CDR3 bases: TGTGCCAGCAGACCAACAGGGACGACTAATGAAAAACTGTTTTTT. The chain combines TRBV11-2 with TRBJ1-4, with TRBD1 as a possible D gene (6 bases). The V gene's germline CDR1 is SGHAT and CDR2 FQNNGV. The CDR3 totals 15 residues. The V gene lost 6 bases and the J gene lost 2 bases, with 13 bases spanning the gap.

The chain employs TRBV2 and TRBJ2-6; the match to TRBD1 covers 7 bases. The CDR3 runs to 16 residues. Germline trimming cut 9 bases from V and 0 bases from J; bases unmatched to any gene: 8. Germline assignment: CDR1 SNHLY and CDR2 FYNNEI. The CDR3 sequence: CARTTGTDSGANVLTF. The CDR3 bases are TGTGCCAGGACGACAGGGACCGACTCTGGGGCCAACGTCCTGACTTTC.

This clone was seen ten or more times. The chain employs TRBV7-2 and TRBJ1-5, with D possibly matching TRBD1 (6 bases). V lost 2 bases and J lost 5, with 22 bases in between. CDR1 is SGHTA and CDR2 is FQGNSA in the germline V gene. This CDR3 comprises 18 residues. The CDR3 loop is CASSLRFSGQGPYQPQHF. CDR3 nucleotides: TGTGCCAGCAGCTTAAGGTTCAGTGGGCAGGGGCCGTATCAGCCCCAGCATTTT.

The V call is TRBV7-3, the J call TRBJ1-2; D is unclear. Per the germline V gene, CDR1 is SGHTA and CDR2 is FQGTGA. The CDR3 sequence is 16 residues long. V was trimmed by 5 bases and J by 3 bases, leaving 19 bases between them. The CDR3 DNA reads as TGTGCCAGCAGCCTCTCTGATCGTCGTGAGGACTATGGCTACACCTTC. This encodes CASSLSDRREDYGYTF.

This rearrangement joins TRBV11-2 to TRBJ2-2; D unclear. Trimming shortened V by 6 bases and J by 1 base, and 12 bases separated the two germline ends. Germline-derived CDR1 and CDR2 are SGHAT and FQNNGV. This CDR3 spans 15 amino acids. The CDR3 DNA reads as TGTGCCAGCAGGCCACCCGGGTTGAACACCGGGGAGCTGTTTTTT. This gives the protein CASRPPGLNTGELFF.

The rearrangement joins TRBV4-2 to TRBJ2-1, with TRBD2 matching 13 bases. Germline CDR1 is LGHNA and CDR2 is YNFKEQ. The CDR3 runs 17 residues. V gave up 3 bases and J gave up 8 bases; unmatched junction bases: 10. The CDR3 loop is CASSHLLAGGGVDEQFF. The CDR3 DNA follows: TGTGCCAGCAGCCACTTACTAGCGGGAGGGGGAGTTGATGAGCAGTTCTTC.

This clone was detected once. This chain uses TRBV19 with TRBJ2-7; D possibly corresponds to TRBD1 (6 bases). V dropped 1 base and J dropped 3 bases, with 10 bases sitting between them. The germline V gene encodes CDR1 LNHDA and CDR2 SQIVND (reference sequence). The CDR3 length is 14 residues. The CDR3 coding sequence is TGTGCCAGTAGTATAGGGGGGACAAACTACGAGCAGTACTTC. Encoded protein: CASSIGGTNYEQYF. Drawing the rest from reference TRBV19 and TRBJ2-7, the complete variable domain is DGGITQSPKYLFRKEGQNVTLSCEQNLNHDAMYWYRQDPGQGLRLIYYSQIVNDFQKGDIAEGYSVSREKKESFPLTVTSAQKNPTAFYLCASSIGGTNYEQYFGPGTRLTVT.

The chain recombines TRBV28 with TRBJ2-2; 9 positions agree with TRBD1. The V gene end was trimmed by 6 bases and the J gene end by 2 bases; junction bases not matched to a gene: 4. Germline V gene data show CDR1 as MDHEN and CDR2 as SYDVKM. CDR3 length: 15 amino acids. The CDR3 spells CASSTGQGNTGELFF. DNA of the CDR3: TGTGCCAGCAGCACGGGACAGGGAAACACCGGGGAGCTGTTTTTT.

The J gene is TRBJ2-5, the V gene TRBV4-1; TRBD1 agrees at 9 bases. After removal of 1 base from V and 5 bases from J, the junction contained 8 bases not matched to a gene. Germline V gene sequence: CDR1 MGHRA, CDR2 YSYEKL. There are 16 residues in the CDR3. CDR3 loop: CASSQGTGGIEETQYF. The CDR3 DNA follows: TGCGCCAGCAGCCAAGGAACAGGGGGCATCGAGGAGACCCAGTACTTC.

The chain couples TRBV6-2 or TRBV6-3 to TRBJ1-2; 7 positions match TRBD1. Trimming took 2 bases from V and 0 from J; bases not matched to a gene: 6. The CDR3 covers 16 residues. The germline gives CDR1 MNHEY, CDR2 SVGEGT. The CDR3 is CASSYGRQGANYGYTF. The DNA of the CDR3 is TGTGCCAGCAGTTACGGACGACAGGGCGCTAACTATGGCTACACCTTC.

V gene TRBV5-1 combines with J gene TRBJ1-6, with no clear D. V was cut by 8 bases and J by 6 bases, with 9 bases left in between. The CDR3 spans 12 residues. Germline V gene data show CDR1 as SGHRS and CDR2 as YFSETQ. The CDR3 reads CASQEPNSPLHF. In DNA form, the CDR3 reads TGCGCCAGTCAGGAACCTAATTCACCCCTCCACTTT.